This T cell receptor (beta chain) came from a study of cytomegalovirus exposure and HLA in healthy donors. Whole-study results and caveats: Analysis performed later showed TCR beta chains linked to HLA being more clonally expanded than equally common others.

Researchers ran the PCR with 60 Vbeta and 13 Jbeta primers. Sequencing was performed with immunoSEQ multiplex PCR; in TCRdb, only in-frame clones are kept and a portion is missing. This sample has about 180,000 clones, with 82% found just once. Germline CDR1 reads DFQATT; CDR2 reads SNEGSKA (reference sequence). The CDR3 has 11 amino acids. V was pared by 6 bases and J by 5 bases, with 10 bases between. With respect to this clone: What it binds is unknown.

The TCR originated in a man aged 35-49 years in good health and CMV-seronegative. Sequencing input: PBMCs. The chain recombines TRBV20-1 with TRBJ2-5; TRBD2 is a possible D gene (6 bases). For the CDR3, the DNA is TGCAGTGCAGACCGGGGGGAGACCCAGTACTTC. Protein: CSADRGETQYF.